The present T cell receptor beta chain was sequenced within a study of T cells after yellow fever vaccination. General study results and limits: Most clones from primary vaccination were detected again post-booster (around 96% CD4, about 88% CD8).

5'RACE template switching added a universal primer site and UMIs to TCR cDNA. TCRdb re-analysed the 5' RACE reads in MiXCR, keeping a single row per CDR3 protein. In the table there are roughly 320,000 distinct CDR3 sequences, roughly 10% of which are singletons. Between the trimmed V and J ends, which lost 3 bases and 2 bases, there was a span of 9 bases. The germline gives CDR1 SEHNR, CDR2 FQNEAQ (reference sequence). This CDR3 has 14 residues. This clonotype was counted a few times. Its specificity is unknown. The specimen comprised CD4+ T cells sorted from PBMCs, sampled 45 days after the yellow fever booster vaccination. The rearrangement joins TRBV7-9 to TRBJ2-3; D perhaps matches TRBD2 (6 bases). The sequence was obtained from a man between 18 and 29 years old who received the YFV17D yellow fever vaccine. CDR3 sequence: CASSFQLATDTQYF. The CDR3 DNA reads TGTGCCAGCAGCTTTCAACTAGCCACAGATACGCAGTATTTT.